This TCR beta chain was captured in a study of blood T cell repertoires in COVID-19. Across the study: Acute-phase and convalescent COVID-19 samples originated in the United States, Italy and Spain. PBMCs, B-cell-depleted T cells, or T cells were the source of the cDNA or gDNA that made up the material.

Original analysis: Reference gene primer amplification gave nucleated cell count estimates. Using immunoSEQ multiplex PCR, the repertoire was profiled, and TCRdb retains in-frame clones only, with some absent. Clonal size and the V and J genes are those of that table, whereas D and trimming came from the DNA. The sample contains about 150,000 clones, around 88% of which appear only once. In germline, CDR1 is SGHAT, CDR2 FQNNGV. CDR3 size: 13 residues. V shed 10 bases and J 4 bases; nucleotides not matched to a gene: 6. The sequence was collected from a human donor in a cohort sampled during active COVID-19. The V gene is TRBV11-2, the J gene TRBJ1-3, with 8 bases fitting TRBD1. The sequenced sample was peripheral blood. The CDR3 reads CATQGAFGNTIYF. DNA of the CDR3: TGTGCCACCCAGGGGGCTTTCGGAAACACCATATATTTT.